The 25 T cell receptor beta chains given below trace back to one sample, sequenced in a study of cytomegalovirus exposure and HLA in healthy donors. It was with 60 Vbeta and 13 Jbeta primers that the PCR ran. Profiling relied on immunoSEQ multiplex PCR, and the TCRdb table lists in-frame clones only, not all of them. The sample yields about 190,000 clones, roughly 77% seen once. Input material: PBMCs. These receptors were collected from a man aged 35 to 55 in good health and CMV-seropositive.

This clone was picked up a small number of times. The chain links TRBV29-1 to TRBJ2-7, with D hard to call. Trimming shortened V by 6 bases and J by 4 bases, and 22 bases separated the two germline ends. The CDR3 has 15 amino acids. Per germline, CDR1 SQVTM and CDR2 ANQGSEA. CDR3 region: CSVDPAADLRYEQYF. For the CDR3, the DNA is TGCAGCGTGGATCCCGCGGCAGATCTTAGGTACGAGCAGTACTTC.

This chain joins TRBV11-3 and TRBJ2-5, with 12 bases identical to TRBD1. CDR3 length: 17 residues. In germline, CDR1 is SGHNT, CDR2 YENEEA. V lost 1 base to trimming and J lost 1 base; unmatched junction nucleotides: 4. CDR3 in DNA: TGTGCCAGCAGCTTAGGCCAGGGACAGGGGGCCCAAGAGACCCAGTACTTC. Translated: CASSLGQGQGAQETQYF.

The V call is TRBV7-2, the J call TRBJ1-5; 8 positions match TRBD1. Germline lookup yields CDR1 SGHTA and CDR2 FQGNSA. The CDR3 consists of 14 residues. With 5 bases clipped from V and 4 bases from J, the junction kept 4 bases outside the gene matches. DNA of the CDR3: TGTGCCAGCAGCCTCACAGGGGGTAATCAGCCCCAGCATTTT. Amino acids: CASSLTGGNQPQHF.

The chain uses TRBV6-5 and TRBJ2-7; TRBD1 agrees at 7 bases. V trimming: 5 bases; J trimming: 2 bases; junction bases outside the gene matches: 6. The germline gives CDR1 MNHEY, CDR2 SVGAGI. This CDR3 contains 14 residues. CDR3 nucleotide sequence: TGTGCCAGCAGTGCCCAAGGACAGGCCTACGAGCAGTACTTC. Translating it yields CASSAQGQAYEQYF.

This chain joins TRBV6-6 and TRBJ1-2, with 11 nucleotides matching TRBD1. V trimming: 5 bases; J trimming: 4 bases; junction bases outside the gene matches: 6. Germline lookup yields CDR1 MNHNY and CDR2 SVGAGI (reference sequence). The CDR3 is made up of 15 amino acids. CDR3: CASSGGQGATYGYTF. The DNA for the CDR3 is TGTGCCAGCAGTGGCGGACAGGGGGCGACCTATGGCTACACCTTC.

This clone was seen a handful of times. V gene TRBV27 combines with J gene TRBJ2-1; TRBD2 matches 9 bases. V trimming: 0 bases; J trimming: 3 bases; junction bases outside the gene matches: 3. Germline-derived CDR1 and CDR2 are MNHEY and SMNVEV (reference sequence). There are 16 residues in the CDR3. Here the CDR3 reads CASSLSGREGYNEQFF. Here the CDR3 DNA reads TGTGCCAGCAGTTTATCGGGGCGGGAGGGCTACAATGAGCAGTTCTTC.

V and J are TRBV7-9 and TRBJ2-2, with 7 bases identical to TRBD2. V dropped 5 bases and J dropped 9; count of bases not matched to a gene: 6. This CDR3 is built from 13 residues. Per the germline V gene, CDR1 is SEHNR and CDR2 is FQNEAQ (reference sequence). CDR3 protein: CASSLGGTRELFF. The CDR3 nucleotides are TGTGCCAGCAGCCTCGGGGGGACCCGGGAGCTGTTTTTT.

The chain employs TRBV6-1 and TRBJ2-7, with TRBD2 matching over 12 bases. The germline V gene encodes CDR1 MNHNS and CDR2 SASEGT. The J segment lost 0 bases and the V segment lost 4 bases, leaving 10 bases of the junction unmatched. This CDR3 is 18 amino acids long. This CDR3 is CASSGIGTSGQSSYEQYF. The DNA of the CDR3 is TGTGCCAGCAGTGGGATAGGGACTAGCGGGCAGAGCTCCTACGAGCAGTACTTC.

In its sample, this clone was seen once. V usage is TRBV28 and J usage is TRBJ1-2, with TRBD1 matching over 10 bases. The V segment lost 5 bases and the J segment 4 bases; nucleotides outside the gene matches: 4. This CDR3 contains 14 residues. Germline-derived CDR1 and CDR2 are MDHEN and SYDVKM. CDR3 DNA sequence: TGTGCCAGCAGTCAATGGGACAGGGGCTATGGCTACACCTTC. This codes for CASSQWDRGYGYTF.

This chain links TRBV5-1 with TRBJ2-5; tentative D call: TRBD2 (6 bases). The CDR3 runs to 14 residues. The germline CDR1 and CDR2 sequences are SGHRS and YFSETQ. V lost 4 bases, J lost 2 bases, and 12 bases lay in between. CDR3 sequence reads: CASSQVGGQETQYF. The CDR3 DNA reads TGCGCCAGCAGCCAGGTGGGGGGACAAGAGACCCAGTACTTC. Combining the CDR3 with reference TRBV5-1 and TRBJ2-5 gives the whole variable domain KAGVTQTPRYLIKTRGQQVTLSCSPISGHRSVSWYQQTPGQGLQFLFEYFSETQRNKGNFPGRFSGRQFSNSRSEMNVSTLELGDSALYLCASSQVGGQETQYFGPGTRLLVL.

The chain couples TRBV19 to TRBJ2-5, with 7 bases that match TRBD1. V shed 3 bases, J shed 0 bases, and the junction held 1 base outside the gene matches. Germline V gene sequence: CDR1 LNHDA, CDR2 SQIVND (reference sequence). This CDR3 has 14 residues. This CDR3 is CASSITGDQETQYF. The CDR3 DNA sequence: TGTGCCAGTAGTATTACAGGGGACCAAGAGACCCAGTACTTC.

Here the CDR3 DNA reads TGTGCCAGCAGCCAACAGGCATACGAGCAGTACTTC. Encoded protein: CASSQQAYEQYF. The chain is built from TRBV7-2 and TRBJ2-7; a weak D match, TRBD1 (5 bases). Germline CDR1 reads SGHTA; CDR2 reads FQGNSA. The CDR3 has 12 amino acids. V lost 5 bases to trimming and J lost 4 bases, with 9 bases between them.

J is TRBJ2-2 and V is TRBV5-4, with no clear D. Trimming cost V 3 bases and J 3 bases, with 3 bases left between them. CDR1 and CDR2 (germline): SGHNT, YYREEE (reference sequence). This CDR3 contains 12 residues. CDR3 bases: TGTGCCAGCAGCTCTCACACCGGGGAGCTGTTTTTT. Amino acid sequence: CASSSHTGELFF.

V usage is TRBV6-1 and J usage is TRBJ1-5; D remains ambiguous. The CDR3 is 18 residues long. Germline V gives CDR1 MNHNS, CDR2 SASEGT. V lost 4 bases, J lost 4 bases, and 23 bases lay in between. In DNA form, the CDR3 reads TGTGCCAGCAGTGCCCTTTTCCCCCCGGGCTCGGGGAATCAGCCCCAGCATTTT. The encoded protein is CASSALFPPGSGNQPQHF.

V usage is TRBV6-5 and J usage is TRBJ2-7; D perhaps matches TRBD1 (6 bases). CDR1 is MNHEY and CDR2 is SVGAGI in the germline V gene. V lost 5 bases to trimming and J lost 7 bases, with 12 bases between them. The length of the CDR3 is 12 residues. CDR3 protein: CASSLTGREQYF. The CDR3 bases are TGTGCCAGCAGTCTAACAGGGCGTGAGCAGTACTTC.

The V call is TRBV27, the J call TRBJ2-3; 12 bases map to TRBD2. This CDR3 is 17 amino acids long. Unmatched junction bases numbered 6, after V lost 4 bases and J lost 1 base. CDR1 is MNHEY and CDR2 is SMNVEV in the germline V gene (reference sequence). The CDR3 region has the DNA TGTGCCAGCAGTTCAACTAGCGGGGGGTGGGGCACAGATACGCAGTATTTT. Translated: CASSSTSGGWGTDTQYF.

J is TRBJ2-6 and V is TRBV7-2; 8 nucleotides match TRBD1. Losses at the gene ends were 4 bases for V and 0 bases for J; bases not matched to a gene: 11. There are 19 residues in the CDR3. The germline gives CDR1 SGHTA, CDR2 FQGNSA. The CDR3 region has the DNA TGTGCCAGCAGCTACCAGGGGGCAGGGGGACCCTCTGGGGCCAACGTCCTGACTTTC. Translated: CASSYQGAGGPSGANVLTF.

The chain is built from TRBV7-2 and TRBJ2-3; D perhaps matches TRBD2 (6 bases). The CDR3 has 15 amino acids. The V and J ends lost 5 bases and 2 bases respectively, with 14 bases between them. Germline CDR1 is SGHTA and CDR2 is FQGNSA. The CDR3 region is CASSLNAGLTDTQYF. The DNA for the CDR3 is TGTGCCAGCAGCCTTAACGCGGGACTCACAGATACGCAGTATTTT.

The chain has TRBV5-4 and TRBJ1-6; the D gene is possibly TRBD1 (6 bases). The CDR3 extends over 16 amino acids. Trimming removed 4 bases from V and 10 bases from J, with 21 bases in between. From germline, CDR1 is SGHNT and CDR2 YYREEE (reference sequence). CDR3 in amino acids: CASSPHYRVGESPLHF. CDR3 DNA: TGTGCCAGCAGCCCGCATTACAGGGTTGGGGAATCACCCCTCCACTTT.

The V call is TRBV30, the J call TRBJ2-7; D remains unclear. Trimming took 1 base from V and 6 from J, leaving 10 bases between them. Germline CDR1 and CDR2: GTSNPN and SVGIG (reference sequence). The CDR3 spans 12 residues. As DNA, the CDR3 is TGTGCCTGGAGTGCCGTTACTCGCGAGCAGTACTTC. Translating gives CAWSAVTREQYF.

This clone was counted a single time. The V gene is TRBV7-2, the J gene TRBJ1-2; 10 bases are a match to TRBD1. CDR1 SGHTA and CDR2 FQGNSA come from the germline V gene. Trimming removed 1 base from V and 4 bases from J; junction bases left unmatched: 3. This CDR3 region has 15 residues. The CDR3 coding sequence is TGTGCCAGCAGCTTAGGAGGGGACAGGGGCTATGGCTACACCTTC. Protein: CASSLGGDRGYGYTF. Looking up the rest from reference TRBV7-2 and TRBJ1-2 gives the full variable domain: GAGVSQSPSNKVTEKGKDVELRCDPISGHTALYWYRQSLGQGLEFLIYFQGNSAPDKSGLPSDRFSAERTGGSVSTLTIQRTQQEDSAVYLCASSLGGDRGYGYTFGSGTRLTVV.

The chain combines TRBV30 with TRBJ2-5; D remains unclear. The J call may be incorrect, as the DNA end agrees better with TRBJ2-7. Germline assignment: CDR1 GTSNPN and CDR2 SVGIG (reference sequence). This CDR3 is built from 12 residues. CDR3 loop: CAWGPRLYEQYF. CDR3 sequence (DNA): TGTGCCTGGGGCCCTAGACTCTACGAGCAGTACTTC.

The chain combines TRBV5-1 with TRBJ2-3, with 9 bases aligning to TRBD2. Germline V gives CDR1 SGHRS, CDR2 YFSETQ. The CDR3 sequence is 15 residues long. The trim removed 0 bases at V and 1 base at J, leaving 0 bases unmatched. In DNA, the CDR3 is TGCGCCAGCAGCTTGGGGACTAGCGGCACAGATACGCAGTATTTT. Its translation is CASSLGTSGTDTQYF.

The chain employs TRBV18 and TRBJ1-1; TRBD1 aligns across 8 bases. Trimming at V came to 3 bases and at J to 6 bases, leaving 3 bases not matched to a gene. Per the germline V gene, CDR1 is KGHSH and CDR2 is LQKENI. The CDR3 sequence is 13 residues long. Written as DNA, the CDR3 is TGTGCCAGCTCACCGACGACAGGGGCTGAAGCTTTCTTT. Its protein product is CASSPTTGAEAFF.

The chain has TRBV15 and TRBJ1-1; TRBD1 might be the D (6 bases). Per germline, CDR1 LNHNV and CDR2 YYDKDF (reference sequence). The CDR3 loop spans 14 amino acids. The V end was cut by 8 bases, the J end by 5 bases, with 18 bases between. As DNA, the CDR3 is TGTGCCACCTCGGGAATACGAAGGGGGACTGAAGCTTTCTTT. The encoded protein is CATSGIRRGTEAFF.